These T cell receptor beta chains were read from a single sample in a study of control samples from healthy donors and cancer patients. Clones were read by immunoSEQ multiplex PCR, and TCRdb kept only the in-frame ones, dropping some. The sample consists of tens of thousands of clones, over 80% of them appearing once. The sample comprised blood. The source of these receptors is a young man in good health. The CDR3 runs from the conserved cysteine through the conserved F or W. The order of the fields is J gene, D gene, V gene, clone size, CDR3 protein, CDR3 DNA. D genes are given only for firm matches. Clone size is not always given. Where it is, it says once, few, many or a class for expanded clones.

TRBJ2-3,NA,TRBV30,NA,CAWSSGVGDTQYF,TGTGCCTGGAGTTCGGGGGTAGGAGATACGCAGTATTTT
TRBJ1-5,NA,TRBV10-3,NA,CAISDGNQPQHF,TGTGCCATCAGTGACGGGAATCAGCCCCAGCATTTT
TRBJ1-1,NA,TRBV14,once,CANSQDHREGTEAFF,TGTGCCAACAGCCAAGATCACAGGGAAGGGACTGAAGCTTTCTTT
TRBJ2-1,TRBD2,TRBV3-1/TRBV3-2,NA,CASSQGGLAGDNEQFF,TGTGCCAGCAGCCAAGGGGGACTAGCGGGGGACAATGAGCAGTTCTTC
TRBJ2-7,NA,TRBV3-1/TRBV3-2,many,CASSQDRGVGYEQYF,TGTGCCAGCAGCCAAGATAGAGGGGTGGGGTACGAGCAGTACTTC
TRBJ2-2,NA,TRBV19,NA,CASIGENTGELFF,TGTGCCAGTATAGGGGAAAACACCGGGGAGCTGTTTTTT
TRBJ2-3,TRBD1,TRBV11-2,NA,CASSVKGGSTDTQYF,TGTGCCAGCAGCGTAAAAGGGGGCAGCACAGATACGCAGTATTTT
TRBJ2-1,TRBD1,TRBV25-1,NA,CASSGGTGGSYNEQFF,TGTGCCAGCAGTGGTGGGACAGGGGGGTCCTACAATGAGCAGTTCTTC
TRBJ1-6,NA,TRBV4-2,NA,CASSQEISSYNSPLHF,TGTGCCAGCAGCCAAGAAATAAGCTCCTATAATTCACCCCTCCACTTT
TRBJ1-5,NA,TRBV19,NA,CASSFGDQPQHF,TGTGCCAGTAGTTTCGGGGACCAGCCCCAGCATTTT